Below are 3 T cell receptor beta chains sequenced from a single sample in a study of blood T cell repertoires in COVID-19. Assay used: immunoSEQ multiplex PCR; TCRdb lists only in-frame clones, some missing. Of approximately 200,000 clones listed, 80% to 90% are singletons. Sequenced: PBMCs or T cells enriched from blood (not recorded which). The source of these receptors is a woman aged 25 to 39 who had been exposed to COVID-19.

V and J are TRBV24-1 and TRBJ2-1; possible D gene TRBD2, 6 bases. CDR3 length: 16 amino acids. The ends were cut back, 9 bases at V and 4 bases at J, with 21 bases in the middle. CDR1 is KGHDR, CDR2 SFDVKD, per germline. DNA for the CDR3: TGTGCCACCTCTTCCGTAGGACTGGGGGGATACAATGAGCAGTTCTTC. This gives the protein CATSSVGLGGYNEQFF.

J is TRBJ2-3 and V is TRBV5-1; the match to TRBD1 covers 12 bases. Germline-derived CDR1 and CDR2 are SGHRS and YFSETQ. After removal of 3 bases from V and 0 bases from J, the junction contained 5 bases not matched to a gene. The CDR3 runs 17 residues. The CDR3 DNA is TGCGCCAGCAGCTGGGGACAGGGGGCGCGCAGCACAGATACGCAGTATTTT. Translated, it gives CASSWGQGARSTDTQYF.

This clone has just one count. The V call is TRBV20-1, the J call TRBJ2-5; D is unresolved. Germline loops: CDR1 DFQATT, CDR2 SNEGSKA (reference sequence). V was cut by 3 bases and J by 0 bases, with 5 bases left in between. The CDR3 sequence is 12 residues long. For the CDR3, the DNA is TGCAGTGCTAGTCCGTACCAAGAGACCCAGTACTTC. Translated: CSASPYQETQYF.